The source of this TCR beta chain is a study of blood T cell repertoires in COVID-19. Overall study: Whether acute or convalescent, the COVID-19 samples came from the United States, Italy and Spain.

With 2 bases removed from V and 6 bases from J, the gap between germline ends came to 17 bases. CDR1 SGHTA and CDR2 FQGNSA come from the germline V gene. This CDR3 comprises 16 residues. In the authors' methods: Using reference gene primer amplification, nucleated cell counts were estimated. Here immunoSEQ multiplex PCR was the method, and the copy in TCRdb shows in-frame clones only, minus some. V and J calls and clone size are copied from that table; D and trimming were computed from the DNA. The sample consists of roughly 75,000 clones, approximately 85% of them appearing once. This sequence was found in a man in his fifties or sixties with COVID-19, enrolled during active disease. The chain uses TRBV7-2 and TRBJ1-5; no reliable D call. The specimen sequenced was peripheral blood. CDR3 sequence reads: CASSLSFREAGQPQHF. The CDR3 nucleotides are TGTGCCAGCAGCTTATCATTTCGGGAGGCCGGTCAGCCCCAGCATTTT.